This T cell receptor beta chain was sequenced during a study of blood T cell repertoires in COVID-19. The CDR3 totals 15 residues. CDR1 is KGHDR and CDR2 is SFDVKD in the germline V gene. V lost 3 bases and J lost 4; bases outside the gene matches: 2. In the authors' methods: Scientists estimated how many nucleated cells there were by amplifying reference gene primers. TCRdb keeps only in-frame clones here, not all; method: immunoSEQ multiplex PCR. The V and J calls and clone size come from that table; D and trimming were worked out from the DNA. The repertoire holds about 78,000 clones, with roughly 87% as singletons.

The sample was peripheral blood. The receptor was derived from a woman aged 50 to 65 in a cohort sampled during active COVID-19. The chain joins TRBV24-1 to TRBJ2-3, with 11 nucleotides matching TRBD2. The CDR3 nucleotides are TGTGCCACCAGTGATGGACTAGCGGGTCCAGATACGCAGTATTTT. This encodes CATSDGLAGPDTQYF.